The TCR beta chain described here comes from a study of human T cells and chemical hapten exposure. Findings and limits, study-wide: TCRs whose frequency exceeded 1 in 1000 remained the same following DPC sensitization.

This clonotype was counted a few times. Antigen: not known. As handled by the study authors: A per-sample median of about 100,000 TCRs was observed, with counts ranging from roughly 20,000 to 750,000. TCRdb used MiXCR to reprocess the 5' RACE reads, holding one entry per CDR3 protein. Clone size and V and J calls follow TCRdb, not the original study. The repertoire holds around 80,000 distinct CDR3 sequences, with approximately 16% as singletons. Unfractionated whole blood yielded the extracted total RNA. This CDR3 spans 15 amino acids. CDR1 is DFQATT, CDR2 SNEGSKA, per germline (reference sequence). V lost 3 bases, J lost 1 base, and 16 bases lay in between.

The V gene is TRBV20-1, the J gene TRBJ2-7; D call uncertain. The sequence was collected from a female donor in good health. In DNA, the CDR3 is TGCAGTGCTAGGCCAGGCCACCACCTGTCCTACGAGCAGTACTTC. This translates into CSARPGHHLSYEQYF.